The clone carrying this TCR beta chain was observed a handful of times. What it binds is not known. Every bit of the isolated RNA underwent reverse transcription, so sequencing read expressed TCRB transcripts. TCRdb's table, derived via immunoSEQ multiplex PCR, lists solely in-frame clones and lacks some. The data show 310,000 or so clones, about 15% seen once. This record belongs to a study of beta chain features in type 1 diabetes. Whole-study findings and limits: People with Type 1 diabetes carried modestly yet significantly shorter TCRB CDR3s in all four CD4+ subsets.

With V trimmed by 4 bases and J by 8 bases, 6 bases remained unmatched. Germline CDR1 SNHLY, CDR2 FYNNEI. CDR3 length equals 14 residues. The sequence was obtained from a young man with type 1 diabetes. Sequenced sample: naive CD4+ T cells from blood. The chain joins TRBV2 to TRBJ2-1; 9 bases align to TRBD2. DNA of the CDR3: TGTGCCAGCAGTGTTTTAGCGGGAGCTCATGAGCAGTTCTTC. It specifies CASSVLAGAHEQFF.